A selection of T cell receptor beta chains follows, all from one sample in a study of graft-versus-host responses after intestinal transplantation. Assay used: immunoSEQ multiplex PCR; TCRdb lists only in-frame clones, some missing. The table has over 20,000 clones, 80% to 90% seen once. The specimen comprised PBMCs, sampled about 69 days after intestinal transplantation. The receptors were sampled from a human patient who received an intestinal transplant, so some T cells may come from the graft donor. Both conserved end residues are part of each CDR3. Each record gives: clone size, D gene, V gene, J gene, CDR3 protein, CDR3 DNA. A D gene is named only where the DNA matches it firmly. Some rows have no size entry. The others give once, few or many, or a class for an expanded clone.

clone_size: -
d_call: -
v_call: TRBV29-1
j_call: TRBJ1-2
cdr3_aa: CSALPQVQGSNYGYTF
cdr3_nt: TGCAGCGCCCTGCCGCAGGTACAGGGTTCTAACTATGGCTACACCTTC

clone_size: -
d_call: -
v_call: TRBV7-9
j_call: TRBJ2-2
cdr3_aa: CASSVDRNTGELFF
cdr3_nt: TGTGCCAGCAGCGTCGACAGGAACACCGGGGAGCTGTTTTTT

clone_size: few
d_call: -
v_call: TRBV4-1
j_call: TRBJ1-2
cdr3_aa: CASSQEEGQLGYTF
cdr3_nt: TGCGCCAGCAGCCAAGAAGAAGGACAGCTTGGCTACACCTTC

clone_size: -
d_call: -
v_call: TRBV13
j_call: TRBJ2-3
cdr3_aa: CASSLQANPMYF
cdr3_nt: TGTGCCAGCAGCTTACAGGCTAACCCCATGTATTTT

clone_size: -
d_call: TRBD1
v_call: TRBV4-3
j_call: TRBJ1-1
cdr3_aa: CASSQERTGLSNTEAFF
cdr3_nt: TGCGCCAGCAGCCAAGAAAGGACAGGCCTTTCGAACACTGAAGCTTTCTTT

clone_size: -
d_call: TRBD2
v_call: TRBV4-1
j_call: TRBJ2-7
cdr3_aa: CASSLLAGGPYEQYF
cdr3_nt: TGCGCCAGCAGCCTACTAGCGGGGGGACCGTACGAGCAGTACTTC

clone_size: -
d_call: -
v_call: TRBV6-6
j_call: TRBJ2-7
cdr3_aa: CASSLGGPSSYEQYF
cdr3_nt: TGTGCCAGCAGTCTAGGGGGACCCTCTTCCTACGAGCAGTACTTC

clone_size: -
d_call: -
v_call: TRBV19
j_call: TRBJ1-4
cdr3_aa: CASSLDDSNEKLFF
cdr3_nt: TGTGCCAGTAGTCTGGACGATTCTAATGAAAAACTGTTTTTT

clone_size: once
d_call: -
v_call: TRBV2
j_call: TRBJ1-2
cdr3_aa: CASSEEGMVYGYTF
cdr3_nt: TGTGCCAGCAGTGAAGAGGGAATGGTCTATGGCTACACCTTC

clone_size: -
d_call: -
v_call: TRBV9
j_call: TRBJ2-7
cdr3_aa: CASSAGTATYEQYF
cdr3_nt: TGTGCCAGCAGCGCCGGGACCGCGACCTACGAGCAGTACTTC

clone_size: -
d_call: TRBD1
v_call: TRBV5-1
j_call: TRBJ2-5
cdr3_aa: CASSPQGAGETQYF
cdr3_nt: TGCGCCAGCAGCCCCCAGGGGGCGGGGGAGACCCAGTACTTC

clone_size: -
d_call: TRBD2
v_call: TRBV30
j_call: TRBJ2-2
cdr3_aa: CAWSVQTSDTGELFF
cdr3_nt: TGTGCCTGGAGTGTCCAAACTAGCGACACCGGGGAGCTGTTTTTT

clone_size: -
d_call: TRBD1
v_call: TRBV19
j_call: TRBJ2-7
cdr3_aa: CASRRADRAYEQYF
cdr3_nt: TGTGCCAGTAGGAGGGCGGACAGGGCTTACGAGCAGTACTTC

clone_size: -
d_call: -
v_call: TRBV4-3
j_call: TRBJ1-2
cdr3_aa: CASSQGWSYGYTF
cdr3_nt: TGCGCCAGCAGCCAGGGGTGGAGCTATGGCTACACCTTC

clone_size: -
d_call: -
v_call: TRBV6-1
j_call: TRBJ2-3
cdr3_aa: CASSEAGGGPDTQYF
cdr3_nt: TGTGCCAGCAGTGAAGCAGGGGGTGGCCCAGATACGCAGTATTTT

clone_size: large
d_call: TRBD2
v_call: TRBV7-9
j_call: TRBJ2-7
cdr3_aa: CASSGPAGLAGETYEQYF
cdr3_nt: TGTGCCAGCAGCGGTCCCGCTGGACTAGCGGGGGAGACTTACGAGCAGTACTTC

clone_size: -
d_call: TRBD2
v_call: TRBV4-3
j_call: TRBJ2-7
cdr3_aa: CASSQDSGGVFGEQYF
cdr3_nt: TGCGCCAGCAGCCAAGATAGCGGGGGGGTCTTTGGCGAGCAGTACTTC

clone_size: -
d_call: TRBD1
v_call: TRBV30
j_call: TRBJ1-2
cdr3_aa: CAYADRTVLYGYTF
cdr3_nt: TGTGCCTACGCGGACAGGACGGTGCTATATGGCTACACCTTC

clone_size: -
d_call: -
v_call: TRBV10-1
j_call: TRBJ2-7
cdr3_aa: CASNWDPFLHYEQYF
cdr3_nt: TGCGCCAGCAATTGGGACCCTTTTCTTCATTACGAGCAGTACTTC

clone_size: -
d_call: -
v_call: TRBV13
j_call: TRBJ2-1
cdr3_aa: CASRSDDYNEQFF
cdr3_nt: TGTGCCAGCAGGTCGGACGACTACAATGAGCAGTTCTTC

clone_size: -
d_call: -
v_call: TRBV2
j_call: TRBJ1-2
cdr3_aa: CASRGLGGDYGYTF
cdr3_nt: TGTGCCAGCAGGGGACTCGGAGGGGACTATGGCTACACCTTC

clone_size: -
d_call: -
v_call: TRBV13
j_call: TRBJ1-2
cdr3_aa: CASTQGRTFYGYTF
cdr3_nt: TGTGCCAGCACGCAGGGGAGAACTTTCTATGGCTACACCTTC

clone_size: -
d_call: -
v_call: TRBV6-5
j_call: TRBJ1-1
cdr3_aa: CASSRIDRNTEAFF
cdr3_nt: TGTGCCAGCAGCCGAATCGACAGGAACACTGAAGCTTTCTTT

clone_size: -
d_call: TRBD2
v_call: TRBV6-1
j_call: TRBJ2-3
cdr3_aa: CASSGPTSGGNTDTQYF
cdr3_nt: TGTGCCAGCAGTGGGCCGACTAGCGGGGGGAACACAGATACGCAGTATTTT

clone_size: -
d_call: -
v_call: TRBV19
j_call: TRBJ2-3
cdr3_aa: CASSLSGSTDTQYF
cdr3_nt: TGTGCCAGTAGTCTTTCCGGAAGCACAGATACGCAGTATTTT

clone_size: medium-sized
d_call: -
v_call: TRBV9
j_call: TRBJ1-2
cdr3_aa: CASSPDGTPYGYTF
cdr3_nt: TGTGCCAGCAGTCCTGACGGGACGCCCTATGGCTACACCTTC

clone_size: once
d_call: -
v_call: TRBV9
j_call: TRBJ1-3
cdr3_aa: CASSSSYSGNTIYF
cdr3_nt: TGTGCCAGCAGCAGCAGTTACTCTGGAAACACCATATATTTT

clone_size: -
d_call: -
v_call: TRBV27
j_call: TRBJ2-3
cdr3_aa: CASSLSTSTGSPTDTQYF
cdr3_nt: TGTGCCAGCAGTTTATCCACCTCGACAGGTAGCCCCACAGATACGCAGTATTTT

clone_size: once
d_call: -
v_call: TRBV5-6
j_call: TRBJ2-2
cdr3_aa: CASSPVLAGELFF
cdr3_nt: TGTGCCAGCAGCCCGGTACTCGCCGGGGAGCTGTTTTTT

clone_size: few
d_call: -
v_call: TRBV5-1
j_call: TRBJ2-7
cdr3_aa: CASSSLDTPLGGEQYF
cdr3_nt: TGCGCCAGCAGCTCCCTGGACACTCCCCTAGGGGGTGAGCAGTACTTC

clone_size: -
d_call: -
v_call: TRBV5-6
j_call: TRBJ2-2
cdr3_aa: CASSLLDYTGELFF
cdr3_nt: TGTGCCAGCAGCCTACTCGACTACACCGGGGAGCTGTTTTTT

clone_size: -
d_call: TRBD1
v_call: TRBV15
j_call: TRBJ2-3
cdr3_aa: CATSRDGTGTDTQYF
cdr3_nt: TGTGCCACCAGCAGAGATGGGACAGGCACAGATACGCAGTATTTT

clone_size: -
d_call: -
v_call: TRBV7-2
j_call: TRBJ2-3
cdr3_aa: CASSPLQIAGTDTQYF
cdr3_nt: TGTGCCAGCAGCCCCCTACAGATAGCGGGCACAGATACGCAGTATTTT

clone_size: -
d_call: -
v_call: TRBV29-1
j_call: TRBJ2-7
cdr3_aa: CSVEGFHEQYF
cdr3_nt: TGCAGCGTGGAGGGATTTCACGAGCAGTACTTC

clone_size: -
d_call: TRBD1
v_call: TRBV27
j_call: TRBJ2-7
cdr3_aa: CASWDRIHEQYF
cdr3_nt: TGTGCCAGCTGGGACAGAATCCACGAGCAGTACTTC

clone_size: -
d_call: -
v_call: TRBV6-6
j_call: TRBJ1-4
cdr3_aa: CASSSQFRATNEKLFF
cdr3_nt: TGTGCCAGCAGTTCGCAGTTCCGTGCAACTAATGAAAAACTGTTTTTT

clone_size: -
d_call: TRBD1
v_call: TRBV4-3
j_call: TRBJ1-1
cdr3_aa: CASSQEKQGAAFF
cdr3_nt: TGCGCCAGCAGCCAAGAAAAACAGGGGGCGGCTTTCTTT

clone_size: -
d_call: -
v_call: TRBV6-5
j_call: TRBJ1-1
cdr3_aa: CASSPLLGRGTEAFF
cdr3_nt: TGTGCCAGCAGTCCATTGTTGGGGCGGGGCACTGAAGCTTTCTTT

clone_size: -
d_call: TRBD2
v_call: TRBV6-4
j_call: TRBJ2-2
cdr3_aa: CASSGGGDTGELFF
cdr3_nt: TGTGCCAGCAGCGGGGGGGGCGACACCGGGGAGCTGTTTTTT

clone_size: -
d_call: -
v_call: TRBV19
j_call: TRBJ1-2
cdr3_aa: CASSIGGAYGYTF
cdr3_nt: TGTGCCAGTAGTATAGGAGGGGCCTATGGCTACACCTTC

clone_size: -
d_call: -
v_call: TRBV10-3
j_call: TRBJ2-3
cdr3_aa: CAIRSEATSTDTQYF
cdr3_nt: TGTGCCATCAGATCGGAAGCAACTAGCACAGATACGCAGTATTTT

clone_size: -
d_call: -
v_call: TRBV12-2
j_call: TRBJ2-1
cdr3_aa: CASRLVRMRGAYNEQFF
cdr3_nt: TGTGCAAGTCGCTTAGTTAGGATGCGGGGGGCCTACAATGAGCAGTTCTTC

clone_size: -
d_call: -
v_call: TRBV7-9
j_call: TRBJ2-3
cdr3_aa: CASSPNYDTQYF
cdr3_nt: TGTGCCAGCAGCCCTAACTACGATACGCAGTATTTT

clone_size: -
d_call: -
v_call: TRBV11-2
j_call: TRBJ2-1
cdr3_aa: CASSPTQDEQFF
cdr3_nt: TGTGCCAGCAGCCCCACGCAAGATGAGCAGTTCTTC

clone_size: -
d_call: -
v_call: TRBV5-1
j_call: TRBJ1-2
cdr3_aa: CASSLGGYITANYGYTF
cdr3_nt: TGCGCCAGCAGCTTGGGAGGGTATATCACAGCTAACTATGGCTACACCTTC

clone_size: -
d_call: TRBD2
v_call: TRBV11-2
j_call: TRBJ2-7
cdr3_aa: CASSFSSGGSIEQYF
cdr3_nt: TGTGCCAGCAGCTTCTCTAGCGGGGGATCAATAGAGCAGTACTTC

clone_size: -
d_call: -
v_call: TRBV27
j_call: TRBJ2-1
cdr3_aa: CASSFLDGPNVQFF
cdr3_nt: TGTGCCAGCAGTTTTTTGGACGGACCCAATGTGCAGTTCTTC

clone_size: -
d_call: -
v_call: TRBV23-1
j_call: TRBJ1-5
cdr3_aa: CASSTLNRVIMGQPQHF
cdr3_nt: TGCGCCAGCAGTACTTTAAACAGGGTCATAATGGGACAGCCCCAGCATTTT

clone_size: -
d_call: TRBD1
v_call: TRBV18
j_call: TRBJ2-2
cdr3_aa: CASSPPGTGSTGELFF
cdr3_nt: TGTGCCAGCTCACCACCTGGGACAGGGAGCACCGGGGAGCTGTTTTTT

clone_size: once
d_call: -
v_call: TRBV5-4
j_call: TRBJ1-2
cdr3_aa: CASSEGRSYGYTF
cdr3_nt: TGTGCCAGCAGCGAGGGACGTTCCTATGGCTACACCTTC

clone_size: -
d_call: -
v_call: TRBV11-2
j_call: TRBJ2-5
cdr3_aa: CASRRLEQETQYF
cdr3_nt: TGTGCCAGCAGACGACTAGAGCAAGAGACCCAGTACTTC

clone_size: -
d_call: -
v_call: TRBV11-3
j_call: TRBJ1-1
cdr3_aa: CASSSRERGQGDTEAFF
cdr3_nt: TGTGCCAGCAGCTCAAGAGAGCGGGGGCAGGGAGACACTGAAGCTTTCTTT

clone_size: -
d_call: -
v_call: TRBV11-2
j_call: TRBJ2-7
cdr3_aa: CASRAILTGEQYF
cdr3_nt: TGTGCCAGCAGGGCGATACTTACAGGAGAGCAGTACTTC

clone_size: -
d_call: -
v_call: TRBV4-1
j_call: TRBJ2-1
cdr3_aa: CASLGRGDEQFF
cdr3_nt: TGCGCCAGCTTGGGAAGGGGGGATGAGCAGTTCTTC

clone_size: -
d_call: -
v_call: TRBV25-1
j_call: TRBJ2-2
cdr3_aa: CASSEFFGSTGELFF
cdr3_nt: TGTGCCAGCAGTGAATTTTTTGGGAGCACCGGGGAGCTGTTTTTT

clone_size: -
d_call: -
v_call: TRBV14
j_call: TRBJ1-6
cdr3_aa: CASSQDLGDSPLHF
cdr3_nt: TGTGCCAGCAGCCAAGATCTAGGGGATTCACCCCTCCACTTT

clone_size: -
d_call: -
v_call: TRBV29-1
j_call: TRBJ2-1
cdr3_aa: CSVGFAGALYNEQFF
cdr3_nt: TGCAGCGTTGGATTCGCGGGGGCCCTCTACAATGAGCAGTTCTTC

clone_size: -
d_call: -
v_call: TRBV7-9
j_call: TRBJ2-2
cdr3_aa: CASSLDSFAGLFF
cdr3_nt: TGTGCCAGCAGCTTGGACAGTTTTGCGGGGCTGTTTTTT